These 27 T cell receptor beta chains were all obtained from the same sample, sequenced in a study of T-cell reconstitution after alpha-beta-depleted transplantation in children. TCRbeta library preparation incorporated unique molecular identifiers. In TCRdb, the PCR reads were re-called with MiXCR into one record per CDR3 protein. This table has some 150,000 distinct CDR3 sequences, about 9% appearing once. The sample consisted of PBMCs, mostly from graft donor cells, taken 180 days after TCRalphabeta/CD19-depleted stem cell transplant. The receptors were sampled from a female patient under 10 years old who had a stem cell transplant for congenital amegakaryocytic thrombocytopenia, so the T cells may come from the graft donor.

This clonotype occurred a few times. This may be a read error, as it is one base from a much larger clone. The chain employs TRBV5-1 and TRBJ1-6; TRBD1 matches at 9 bases. After removal of 6 bases from V and 8 bases from J, the junction contained 9 bases not matched to a gene. The length of the CDR3 is 15 residues. Germline CDR1 and CDR2: SGHRS and YFSETQ. In DNA, the CDR3 is TGCGCCAGCACCGTTGCCGGGACAGGGCATTCACCCCTCCACTTT. Translation gives CASTVAGTGHSPLHF.

This clonotype was seen more than once but under ten times. The J gene is TRBJ1-1, the V gene TRBV12-3 or TRBV12-4, with D perhaps TRBD1 (6 bases). V lost 4 bases and J lost 5, with 20 bases in between. CDR3 length equals 16 residues. The CDR3 DNA follows: TGTGCCAGCAGTTCCCACTCACAGGGAGGGCGGACTGAAGCTTTCTTT. Protein: CASSSHSQGGRTEAFF.

This clonotype was detected only a few times. The chain carries TRBV7-2 and TRBJ1-3, with D unresolved. Trimming cost V 0 bases and J 5 bases, with 2 bases left between them. Germline loops: CDR1 SGHTA, CDR2 FQGNSA. The CDR3 runs to 12 residues. The CDR3 loop reads CASSLARNTIYF. The CDR3 DNA follows: TGTGCCAGCAGCTTAGCACGAAACACCATATATTTT.

This clonotype came up many times. DNA for the CDR3: TGCGCCAGCAGCTTAGGGGGGCGGGAGAACACTGAAGCTTTCTTT. Protein: CASSLGGRENTEAFF. V and J are TRBV5-1 and TRBJ1-1; D is perhaps TRBD1 (6 bases). The ends were cut back, 2 bases at V and 1 base at J, with 12 bases in the middle. Germline values: CDR1 SGHRS, CDR2 YFSETQ. This CDR3 is built from 15 residues.

This clonotype was observed at least ten times. This chain links TRBV5-1 with TRBJ1-1, with 7 bases fitting TRBD1. V lost 5 bases, J lost 1 base, and 5 bases stayed unmatched. The germline gives CDR1 SGHRS, CDR2 YFSETQ. The length of the CDR3 is 14 residues. CDR3 in amino acids: CASRIGGRNTEAFF. The CDR3 DNA reads as TGCGCCAGCAGGATAGGGGGCCGGAACACTGAAGCTTTCTTT.

The chain uses TRBV18 and TRBJ2-7; tentatively, D is TRBD2 (6 bases). V lost 4 bases, J lost 2 bases, and 18 bases lay in between. In germline, CDR1 is KGHSH, CDR2 LQKENI. The CDR3 totals 16 residues. The CDR3 bases are TGTGCCAGCTCACGAGGGACTGGCGGGGTCACCTACGAGCAGTACTTC. It translates to CASSRGTGGVTYEQYF.

This clonotype was picked up many times. The gene calls are TRBV2 and TRBJ2-5, with D perhaps TRBD2 (5 bases). V was pared by 5 bases and J by 4 bases, with 8 bases between. The CDR3 is made up of 12 amino acids. CDR1 and CDR2 from the germline V gene are SNHLY and FYNNEI. DNA of the CDR3: TGTGCCAGCAGTACTGGACTAGAGACCCAGTACTTC. It codes for CASSTGLETQYF.

Note on this clonotype: A read error may be the cause here, since a much bigger clone is one base away. The J gene is TRBJ2-3, the V gene TRBV6-1, with D tentatively TRBD1 (5 bases). Looked up from germline, CDR1 is MNHNS and CDR2 is SASEGT. The CDR3 extends over 14 amino acids. Trimming cost V 8 bases and J 4 bases, with 16 bases left between them. CDR3 in DNA: TGTGCCAGCGGCGTGCAGGGCGGCGCAGATACGCAGTATTTT. The encoded protein is CASGVQGGADTQYF.

This clonotype is termed medium-sized. V is TRBV12-3 or TRBV12-4 and J is TRBJ2-2, with D uncertain. Trimming pared 2 bases from V and 2 bases from J, leaving 0 bases between. This CDR3 has 12 residues. The CDR3 coding sequence is TGTGCCAGCAGTTTAAACACCGGGGAGCTGTTTTTT. The encoded protein is CASSLNTGELFF.

A note on this clonotype: This may arise from a read error, as a much more abundant clone is one base away. This chain links TRBV5-6 with TRBJ1-2; no firm D call. CDR3 length equals 14 residues. Germline CDR1 reads SGHDT; CDR2 reads YYEEEE. In DNA, the CDR3 is TGTGCCAGCAGCTTACCGGTAGCTAAGTATGGCTACACCTTC. Protein sequence: CASSLPVAKYGYTF.

This clonotype was counted ten times or more. The rearrangement joins TRBV10-3 to TRBJ2-1, with 7 bases fitting TRBD1. The germline V gene encodes CDR1 ENHRY and CDR2 SYGVKD. The V and J ends lost 4 bases and 5 bases, in that order; junction bases with no gene match: 5. The CDR3 sequence is 14 residues long. In DNA form, the CDR3 reads TGTGCCATCAGTGCTTTAGGGGGCAACAATGAGCAGTTCTTC. Translating it yields CAISALGGNNEQFF.

This rearrangement joins TRBV3-1 to TRBJ1-1; D remains unclear. V was clipped by 0 bases and J by 12 bases, with 17 bases between them. Looked up from germline, CDR1 is LGHDT and CDR2 is YNNKEL (reference sequence). This CDR3 contains 14 residues. CDR3 sequence (DNA): TGTGCCAGCAGCCAAGAGGTGGGAACGGTTCAATCTTTCTTT. It yields the protein CASSQEVGTVQSFF.

This clonotype turned up a few times. The chain uses TRBV5-1 and TRBJ1-3, with TRBD1 matching over 7 bases. The ends lost 7 bases at V and 1 base at J; junction bases unmatched: 11. The CDR3 consists of 16 residues. CDR1 and CDR2 from the germline V gene are SGHRS and YFSETQ. CDR3 nucleotide sequence: TGCGCCAGCTCCCGGGACAGCTCCTCTTCTGGAAACACCATATATTTT. It yields the protein CASSRDSSSSGNTIYF.

In regard to this clonotype: A much bigger clone sits one base away, suggesting this may be a read error. The chain links TRBV20-1 to TRBJ2-3, with 7 bases matching TRBD2. Trimming at V came to 7 bases and at J to 3 bases, leaving 7 bases not matched to a gene. The V gene's germline CDR1 is DFQATT and CDR2 SNEGSKA (reference sequence). The CDR3 totals 13 residues. The CDR3 sequence is CSGGRAATDTQYF. The CDR3 DNA is TGCAGTGGTGGGAGGGCAGCGACAGATACGCAGTATTTT.

In this sample, this clonotype turned up many times. V and J are TRBV5-1 and TRBJ1-2; D is uncertain. V was pared by 1 base and J by 2 bases, with 9 bases between. The CDR3 covers 14 residues. Per germline, CDR1 SGHRS and CDR2 YFSETQ. CDR3 nucleotides: TGCGCCAGCAGCTTGCCGGGAGACAACTATGGCTACACCTTC. It is translated as CASSLPGDNYGYTF.

This clonotype has at least ten counts. The genes are TRBV12-3 or TRBV12-4 and TRBJ2-2; 8 bases map to TRBD1. V lost 6 bases to trimming and J lost 3 bases; unmatched junction nucleotides: 3. There are 14 residues in the CDR3. Written as DNA, the CDR3 is TGTGCCAGCAGCCTGGACAGGGACACCGGGGAGCTGTTTTTT. It translates to CASSLDRDTGELFF.

This clonotype was picked up many times. The chain recombines TRBV29-1 with TRBJ1-2; D unresolved. From germline, CDR1 is SQVTM and CDR2 ANQGSEA. V shed 3 bases and J shed 4 bases, with 15 bases lying between them. The CDR3 is 14 residues long. Written as DNA, the CDR3 is TGCAGCGTTGAGGATCTGGGTCAAGGCTATGGCTACACCTTC. Translated, it gives CSVEDLGQGYGYTF.

This chain links TRBV5-1 with TRBJ2-7; D remains ambiguous. There are 15 residues in the CDR3. Trimming cost V 2 bases and J 4 bases, with 16 bases left between them. Germline V gives CDR1 SGHRS, CDR2 YFSETQ. The CDR3 protein is CASSFAQRRGYEQYF. The CDR3 nucleotides read TGCGCCAGCAGCTTTGCCCAGCGCCGAGGATACGAGCAGTACTTC.

This clonotype was counted many times. The V gene is TRBV5-1, the J gene TRBJ2-2; D not certain. CDR3 length: 12 amino acids. The V end lost 4 bases, the J end lost 6 bases, and 7 bases lay between the germline ends. CDR1 and CDR2 from the germline V gene are SGHRS and YFSETQ. CDR3: CASSPQAGELFF. As DNA, the CDR3 is TGCGCCAGCAGCCCACAAGCCGGGGAGCTGTTTTTT.

This clonotype occurred a few times. The gene calls are TRBV11-2 and TRBJ1-3; no firm D call. The germline V gene encodes CDR1 SGHAT and CDR2 FQNNGV. This CDR3 comprises 16 residues. V was trimmed by 1 base and J by 0 bases, leaving 10 bases between them. The CDR3 DNA sequence: TGTGCCAGCAGCTTAGGTTACAGAGCCTCTGGAAACACCATATATTTT. Translation: CASSLGYRASGNTIYF.

This clonotype was found many times. The chain joins TRBV12-3 or TRBV12-4 to TRBJ2-7, with D perhaps matching TRBD1 (6 bases). This CDR3 is 14 amino acids long. Trimming removed 2 bases at V and 1 base at J, with 9 bases between. CDR3 nucleotides: TGTGCCAGCAGTTTAAGGCAGGGGTCCTACGAGCAGTACTTC. This translates into CASSLRQGSYEQYF.

Points on this clonotype: The conserved final phenylalanine or tryptophan is absent from the CDR3, which likely points to a read error. The chain recombines TRBV12-3 or TRBV12-4 with TRBJ2-5; D tentatively reads TRBD1 or TRBD2 (7 bases each). This CDR3 contains 11 residues. The CDR3 nucleotides are TGTGCCTGCAGGGGGGGAGAGACCCAGTACTTG. It yields the protein CACRGGETQYL.

The chain carries TRBV4-2 and TRBJ2-7, with D perhaps matching TRBD2 (6 bases). Germline V gene data show CDR1 as LGHNA and CDR2 as YNFKEQ. V lost 3 bases, J lost 3 bases, and 18 bases lay in between. The CDR3 covers 16 residues. The DNA of the CDR3 is TGTGCCAGCAGCCAGTGGGGTTCGGGAGCCAACTACGAGCAGTACTTC. Its translation: CASSQWGSGANYEQYF.

The rearrangement links TRBV24-1 to TRBJ2-3, with TRBD2 matching over 11 bases. CDR3 length equals 15 residues. CDR1 and CDR2 from the germline V gene are KGHDR and SFDVKD. Germline trimming cut 3 bases from V and 4 bases from J; bases unmatched to any gene: 2. CDR3 sequence (DNA): TGTGCCACCAGTGATCGACTAGCGGGGCCAGATACGCAGTATTTT. Protein: CATSDRLAGPDTQYF.

This clonotype appeared many times. V gene TRBV28 combines with J gene TRBJ2-7; possible D gene TRBD2, 6 bases. Trimming shortened V by 2 bases and J by 6 bases, and 11 bases separated the two germline ends. The length of the CDR3 is 13 residues. CDR1 is MDHEN and CDR2 is SYDVKM in the germline V gene. The CDR3 sequence is CASSLIVGGEQYF. DNA of the CDR3: TGTGCCAGCAGTTTAATTGTCGGGGGCGAGCAGTACTTC.

The chain links TRBV29-1 to TRBJ2-3; 10 bases align to TRBD1. The V segment lost 2 bases and the J segment 3 bases; nucleotides outside the gene matches: 5. The CDR3 length is 15 residues. Germline V gene sequence: CDR1 SQVTM, CDR2 ANQGSEA. The CDR3 nucleotides are TGCAGCGTTGAATCTGACAGGGGGCGTACAGATACGCAGTATTTT. Translation gives CSVESDRGRTDTQYF.

This clonotype was counted at least ten times. The chain has TRBV14 and TRBJ2-5, with unresolved D. Germline lookup yields CDR1 SGHDN and CDR2 FVKESK. This CDR3 has 12 residues. V lost 1 base, J lost 5 bases, and 5 bases lay in between. CDR3 in DNA: TGTGCCAGCAGCCAAGCACGGGAGACCCAGTACTTC. As protein: CASSQARETQYF.